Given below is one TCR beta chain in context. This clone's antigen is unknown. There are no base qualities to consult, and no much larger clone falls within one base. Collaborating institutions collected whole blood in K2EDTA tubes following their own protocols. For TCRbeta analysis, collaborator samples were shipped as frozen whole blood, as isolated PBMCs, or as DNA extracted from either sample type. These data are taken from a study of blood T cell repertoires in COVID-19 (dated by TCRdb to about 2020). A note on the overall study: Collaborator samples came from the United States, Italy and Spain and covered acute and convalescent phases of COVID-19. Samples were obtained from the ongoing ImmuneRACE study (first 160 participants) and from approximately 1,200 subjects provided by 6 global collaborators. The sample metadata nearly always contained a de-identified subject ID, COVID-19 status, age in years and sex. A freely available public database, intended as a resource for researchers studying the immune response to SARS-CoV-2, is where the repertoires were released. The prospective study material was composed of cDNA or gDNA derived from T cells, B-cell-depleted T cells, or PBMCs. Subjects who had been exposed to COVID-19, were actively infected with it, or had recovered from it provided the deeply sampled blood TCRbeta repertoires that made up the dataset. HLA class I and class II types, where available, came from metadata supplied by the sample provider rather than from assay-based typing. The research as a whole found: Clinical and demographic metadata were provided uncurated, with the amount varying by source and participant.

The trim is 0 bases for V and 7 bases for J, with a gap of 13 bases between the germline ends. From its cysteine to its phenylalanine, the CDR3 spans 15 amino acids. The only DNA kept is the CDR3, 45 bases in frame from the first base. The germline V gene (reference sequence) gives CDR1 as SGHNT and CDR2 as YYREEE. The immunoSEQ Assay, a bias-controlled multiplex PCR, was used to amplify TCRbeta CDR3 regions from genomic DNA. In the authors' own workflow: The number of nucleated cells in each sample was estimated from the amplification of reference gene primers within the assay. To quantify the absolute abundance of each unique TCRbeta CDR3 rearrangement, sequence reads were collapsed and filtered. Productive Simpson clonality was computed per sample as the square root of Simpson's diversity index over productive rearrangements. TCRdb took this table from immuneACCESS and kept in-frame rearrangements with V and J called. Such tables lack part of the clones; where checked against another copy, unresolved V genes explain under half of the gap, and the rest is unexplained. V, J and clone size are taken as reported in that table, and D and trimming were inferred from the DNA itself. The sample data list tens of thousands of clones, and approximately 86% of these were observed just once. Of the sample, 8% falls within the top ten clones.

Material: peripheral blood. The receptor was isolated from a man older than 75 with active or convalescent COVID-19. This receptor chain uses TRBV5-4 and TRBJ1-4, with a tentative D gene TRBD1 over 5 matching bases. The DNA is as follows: TGTGCCAGCAGCTTGGCCGGAGGGGAGGGTGAAAAACTGTTTTTT. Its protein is CASSLAGGEGEKLFF. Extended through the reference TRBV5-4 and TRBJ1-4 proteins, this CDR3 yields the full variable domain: ETGVTQSPTHLIKTRGQQVTLRCSSQSGHNTVSWYQQALGQGPQFIFQYYREEENGRGNFPPRFSGLQFPNYSSELNVNALELDDSALYLCASSLAGGEGEKLFFGSGTQLSVL.